This T cell receptor (beta chain) appears in the sequencing data of a study of blood T cells in healthy people across ages. It was with a sample-barcoded 5' primer and a J-beta primer mix that a second PCR of roughly 7 to 12 cycles was run. Each CDR3 protein gets one entry after TCRdb re-called the 5' RACE reads with MiXCR. Among about 1.6 million distinct CDR3 sequences, almost 35% were seen once, and the ten largest hold approximately 11%. The CDR3 sequence is 14 residues long. CDR1 DFQATT and CDR2 SNEGSKA come from the germline V gene (reference sequence). After removal of 5 bases from V and 12 bases from J, the junction contained 11 bases not matched to a gene. This clonotype was seen a few times.

The chain employs TRBV20-1 and TRBJ2-1, with TRBD2 matching 12 bases. The sequenced sample was blood. The source is a woman in her thirties in good health. This CDR3 is CSASLAGGPLVQFF. CDR3 in DNA: TGCAGTGCTTCCCTAGCGGGAGGGCCATTGGTGCAGTTCTTC.